These 13 T cell receptor beta chains originate from one sample sequenced in a study of T cell responses to AZD1222 COVID-19 vaccine. Only in-frame clones appear in the TCRdb table, and some are missing; sequencing was by immunoSEQ multiplex PCR. The sample has approximately 200,000 clones, approximately 93% seen once. The starting material was peripheral blood, obtained 28 days after the second AZD1222 dose. These receptors came from an adult who received the AZD1222 COVID-19 vaccine.

This clone has only one observation. The rearrangement uses TRBV6-5 and TRBJ2-2; perhaps TRBD2 as D (5 bases). The CDR3 runs 14 residues. From germline, CDR1 is MNHEY and CDR2 SVGAGI. Trimming left V 7 bases short and J 6 bases short, with 15 bases between. The CDR3 protein is CASTRGFGAGELFF. The CDR3 DNA is TGTGCCAGCACCCGAGGGTTTGGTGCCGGGGAGCTGTTTTTT.

As for this clone: This same CDR3 is encoded by further DNA sequences in the sample. The chain recombines TRBV9 with TRBJ1-1, with 10 bases that match TRBD1. The J segment lost 5 bases and the V segment lost 2 bases, leaving 3 bases of the junction unmatched. Per germline, CDR1 SGDLS and CDR2 YYNGEE. The CDR3 is made up of 14 amino acids. The CDR3 sequence is CASSVRGQGTEAFF. The DNA of the CDR3 is TGTGCCAGCAGCGTTCGGGGACAGGGGACTGAAGCTTTCTTT.

The genes are TRBV7-9 and TRBJ1-1, with D possibly being TRBD1 (5 bases). CDR1 SEHNR and CDR2 FQNEAQ come from the germline V gene (reference sequence). The CDR3 consists of 15 residues. The V end was cut by 5 bases, the J end by 0 bases, with 13 bases between. Here the CDR3 DNA reads TGTGCCAGCAGCACCTGGACGGACATGAACACTGAAGCTTTCTTT. Translation gives CASSTWTDMNTEAFF.

The chain couples TRBV19 to TRBJ2-1; 11 nucleotides match TRBD2. Trimming removed 4 bases from V and 8 bases from J; junction bases left unmatched: 10. The V gene's germline CDR1 is LNHDA and CDR2 SQIVND (reference sequence). This CDR3 is built from 16 residues. As DNA, the CDR3 is TGTGCCAGTAGTAGAGGGACTAGCGGTAGACCCGATGAGCAGTTCTTC. Amino acids: CASSRGTSGRPDEQFF.

This clone was detected once. The genes are TRBV5-1 and TRBJ2-1, with 9 bases lining up with TRBD2. Germline V lookup: CDR1 SGHRS, CDR2 YFSETQ. The V gene end was trimmed by 2 bases and the J gene end by 8 bases; junction bases not matched to a gene: 2. This CDR3 contains 13 residues. CDR3 amino acids: CASSLASGDEQFF. In nucleotides, the CDR3 is TGCGCCAGCAGCTTAGCTAGCGGGGATGAGCAGTTCTTC.

The chain uses TRBV18 and TRBJ1-5; D unresolved. V lost 4 bases and J lost 6, with 7 bases in between. Germline CDR1 KGHSH, CDR2 LQKENI. This CDR3 is 12 amino acids long. The CDR3, as DNA: TGTGCCAGCTCACAACCTAGTCAGCCCCAGCATTTT. Translated: CASSQPSQPQHF.

This sequence joins TRBV6-5 and TRBJ2-3; the D is unclear. This CDR3 has 15 residues. The ends were cut back, 5 bases at V and 0 bases at J, with 12 bases in the middle. Germline-derived CDR1 and CDR2 are MNHEY and SVGAGI. CDR3 residues: CASSPHTTSTDTQYF. The CDR3 DNA sequence: TGTGCCAGCAGTCCACATACGACTAGCACAGATACGCAGTATTTT.

The chain carries TRBV28 and TRBJ1-1; D perhaps matches TRBD1 (5 bases). Trimming stripped 6 bases from V and 4 bases from J, with 24 bases between. This CDR3 region has 17 residues. Germline V lookup: CDR1 MDHEN, CDR2 SYDVKM. The CDR3 reads CASSLPRRRDSGTEAFF. The DNA of the CDR3 is TGTGCCAGCAGCCTCCCCCGTCGCAGGGATTCGGGCACTGAAGCTTTCTTT.

The rearrangement uses TRBV28 and TRBJ1-1, with D unclear. Germline CDR1 and CDR2: MDHEN and SYDVKM. The CDR3 covers 15 residues. V gave up 3 bases and J gave up 0 bases, with 11 bases separating them. The CDR3 region is CASSFSAAMNTEAFF. DNA of the CDR3: TGTGCCAGCAGTTTCTCAGCAGCGATGAACACTGAAGCTTTCTTT.

This chain joins TRBV18 and TRBJ1-5, with 7 bases fitting TRBD1. V trimming: 6 bases; J trimming: 1 base; junction bases outside the gene matches: 3. Germline CDR1 KGHSH, CDR2 LQKENI. The CDR3 loop spans 14 amino acids. This chain's CDR3 is CASSRDSSNQPQHF. The CDR3 DNA follows: TGTGCCAGCTCGAGGGACAGCAGCAATCAGCCCCAGCATTTT.

The chain is built from TRBV6-6 and TRBJ2-5, with a possible D match to TRBD1 (6 bases). The CDR3 has 13 residues. Trimming took off 4 bases at V and 5 bases at J, with 11 bases between the two ends. Germline assignment: CDR1 MNHNY and CDR2 SVGAGI (reference sequence). CDR3 in amino acids: CASSFEGEETQYF. As DNA, the CDR3 is TGTGCCAGCAGTTTTGAGGGGGAGGAGACCCAGTACTTC.

This chain's CDR3 is CSVGPRTKDEQYF. CDR3 nucleotide sequence: TGCAGCGTTGGGCCCAGGACCAAGGACGAGCAGTACTTC. The rearrangement links TRBV29-1 to TRBJ2-7; D uncertain. Between the trimmed V and J ends, which lost 4 bases and 5 bases, there was a span of 15 bases. Germline CDR1 is SQVTM and CDR2 is ANQGSEA. CDR3 length: 13 amino acids.

The rearrangement uses TRBV5-4 and TRBJ1-2; D unclear. V dropped 0 bases and J dropped 7 bases, with 13 bases sitting between them. The germline CDR1 and CDR2 sequences are SGHNT and YYREEE (reference sequence). This CDR3 comprises 14 residues. The CDR3 DNA follows: TGTGCCAGCAGCTTGGGACACGGGGAAGCTGGCTACACCTTC. It translates to CASSLGHGEAGYTF.